This TCR beta chain was identified in a study of primary melanoma T cells and metastatic recurrence. Broader study findings: T-cell fraction over 20% seemed protective regardless of ulceration or nodes.

The repertoire was sequenced with immunoSEQ multiplex PCR; TCRdb's copy has only in-frame clones and lacks some. The data contain about 430 clones, about four fifths of them seen just once; the ten biggest clones take up approximately 22%. The CDR3 extends over 14 amino acids. The germline V gene has CDR1 SGHNT and CDR2 YENEEA. The ends were cut back, 5 bases at V and 2 bases at J, with 7 bases in the middle. To note about this clone: Its antigen is as yet unknown.

Source material: melanoma tumor tissue. This receptor was identified in a human donor with melanoma. The chain combines TRBV11-3 with TRBJ1-6; the D is unclear. For the CDR3, the DNA is TGTGCCAGCAGCGTTCAAACCTATAATTCACCCCTCCACTTT. Translating gives CASSVQTYNSPLHF.